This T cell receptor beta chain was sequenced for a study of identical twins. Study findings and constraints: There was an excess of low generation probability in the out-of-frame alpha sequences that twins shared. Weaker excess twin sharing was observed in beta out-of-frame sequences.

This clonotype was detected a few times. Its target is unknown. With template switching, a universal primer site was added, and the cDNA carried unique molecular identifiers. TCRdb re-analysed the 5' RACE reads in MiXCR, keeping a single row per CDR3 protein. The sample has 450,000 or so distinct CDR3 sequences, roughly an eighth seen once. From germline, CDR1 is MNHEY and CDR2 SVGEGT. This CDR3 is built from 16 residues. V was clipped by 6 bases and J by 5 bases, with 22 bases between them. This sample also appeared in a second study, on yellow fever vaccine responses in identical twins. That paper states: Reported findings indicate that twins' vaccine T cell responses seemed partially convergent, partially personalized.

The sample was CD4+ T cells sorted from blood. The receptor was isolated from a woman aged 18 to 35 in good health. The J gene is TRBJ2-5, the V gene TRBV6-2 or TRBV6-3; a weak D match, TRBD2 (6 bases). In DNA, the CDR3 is TGTGCCAGCAGCCCTACGCGCGGGGTTACCCTGGAGACCCAGTACTTC. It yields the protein CASSPTRGVTLETQYF.